This T cell receptor beta chain was identified during a study of blood T cells in healthy people across ages. Study-wide points: Unsorted PBMCs ruled out conclusive naive versus antigen-experienced comparison.

Alongside a J-beta primer mix, a sample-barcoded 5' primer served in a second PCR lasting roughly 6 to 11 cycles. One entry per CDR3 protein, called by TCRdb with MiXCR from the 5' RACE reads. The sample shows 1.5 million to 1.9 million distinct CDR3 sequences, about 45% of them seen only once. Comments on this clonotype: The antigen is undetermined.

Sequencing input: blood. The sequence was collected from a woman younger than 35 in good health.

This chain's CDR3 is CASSPRTGVGEQFF. The CDR3 bases are TGTGCCAGCAGCCCTCGGACGGGAGTAGGTGAGCAGTTCTTC. The chain links TRBV5-4 to TRBJ2-1; D possibly corresponds to TRBD2 (6 bases). The V end was cut by 4 bases, the J end by 9 bases, with 17 bases between. In germline, CDR1 is SGHNT, CDR2 YYREEE (reference sequence). The CDR3 spans 14 residues.